The 29 T cell receptor beta chains in this list originate from one sample, sequenced in a study of T cells after somatic rescue of genetic block. Method: immunoSEQ multiplex PCR; TCRdb's copy keeps in-frame clones and lacks some. In the table there are 55,000 or so clones, approximately 96% of which are singletons. Sequenced material: peripheral blood mononuclear cells (PBMCs). All receptors derive from a child less than two years old.

J is TRBJ2-1 and V is TRBV10-3; D is perhaps TRBD2 (6 bases). This CDR3 has 14 residues. From germline, CDR1 is ENHRY and CDR2 SYGVKD. V gave up 6 bases and J gave up 4 bases, with 13 bases separating them. This CDR3 reads CAIRGEAVYNEQFF. The CDR3 DNA is TGTGCCATCAGGGGGGAGGCAGTTTACAATGAGCAGTTCTTC.

The chain carries TRBV4-3 and TRBJ1-5; D is uncertain. Germline V CDR1 and CDR2: LGHNA, YSLEER. V was shortened by 6 bases and J by 2 bases, with 2 bases between the two germline ends. CDR3 length equals 11 residues. The CDR3 nucleotides read TGCGCCAGCAGGGGCAATCAGCCCCAGCATTTT. Translated, it gives CASRGNQPQHF.

This sequence joins TRBV28 and TRBJ2-2; 8 nucleotides align to TRBD1. CDR1 is MDHEN and CDR2 is SYDVKM in the germline V gene. This CDR3 has 16 residues. Germline trimming cut 1 base from V and 4 bases from J; bases unmatched to any gene: 5. The CDR3 region has the DNA TGTGCCAGCAGTTTATACCAGGGGGCGGGCACCGGGGAGCTGTTTTTT. Amino acids: CASSLYQGAGTGELFF.

This chain uses TRBV7-8 with TRBJ2-2; 10 bases are shared with TRBD2. This CDR3 has 14 residues. V shed 10 bases, J shed 1 base, and the junction held 3 bases outside the gene matches. Per the germline V gene, CDR1 is SGHVS and CDR2 is FQNEAQ. The CDR3 loop reads CATRTSGNTGELFF. CDR3 in DNA: TGTGCCACCAGGACTAGCGGGAACACCGGGGAGCTGTTTTTT. Filled out from reference TRBV7-8 and TRBJ2-2, the complete variable domain reads GAGVSQSPRYKVAKRGQDVALRCDPISGHVSLFWYQQALGQGPEFLTYFQNEAQLDKSGLPSDRFFAERPEGSVSTLKIQRTQQEDSAVYLCATRTSGNTGELFFGEGSRLTVL.

This chain joins TRBV20-1 and TRBJ1-1; D gene uncertain. CDR1 and CDR2 (germline): DFQATT, SNEGSKA (reference sequence). This CDR3 contains 11 residues. Trimming shortened V by 3 bases and J by 2 bases, and 4 bases separated the two germline ends. The chain's CDR3 is CSASVNTEAFF. DNA for the CDR3: TGCAGTGCTAGCGTCAACACTGAAGCTTTCTTT.

J is TRBJ2-3 and V is TRBV6-1, with TRBD2 matching 7 bases. This CDR3 comprises 14 residues. The germline V gene encodes CDR1 MNHNS and CDR2 SASEGT. V shed 5 bases and J 1 base; nucleotides not matched to a gene: 3. This CDR3 is CASSFLAGTDTQYF. The CDR3 nucleotides are TGTGCCAGCAGTTTTCTAGCGGGCACAGATACGCAGTATTTT.

This clone is a singleton in its sample. The chain has TRBV4-2 and TRBJ2-7; TRBD2 aligns across 7 bases. Germline loops: CDR1 LGHNA, CDR2 YNFKEQ. Losses at the gene ends were 1 base for V and 5 bases for J; bases not matched to a gene: 14. CDR3 length: 17 amino acids. CDR3 nucleotides: TGTGCCAGCAGCCAAGCATTCCTAGCGGAGGATAACGACGAGCAGTACTTC. Translation gives CASSQAFLAEDNDEQYF.

The rearrangement links TRBV7-9 to TRBJ2-7, with 7 positions matching TRBD1. The J segment lost 4 bases and the V segment lost 5 bases, leaving 11 bases of the junction unmatched. Germline V gives CDR1 SEHNR, CDR2 FQNEAQ (reference sequence). The CDR3 runs to 15 residues. Here the CDR3 reads CASSHDRAGIYEQYF. CDR3 sequence (DNA): TGTGCCAGCAGCCACGACAGGGCTGGAATTTACGAGCAGTACTTC.

The chain uses TRBV7-9 and TRBJ2-1; D is unclear. V lost 11 bases to trimming and J lost 3 bases, with 17 bases between them. Germline V gene data show CDR1 as SEHNR and CDR2 as FQNEAQ (reference sequence). The CDR3 extends over 14 amino acids. The CDR3 spells CADGRPLDYNEQFF. CDR3 coding DNA: TGTGCCGACGGAAGGCCCCTGGACTACAATGAGCAGTTCTTC. Full variable domain (outside the CDR3, taken from reference TRBV7-9 and TRBJ2-1): DTGVSQNPRHKITKRGQNVTFRCDPISEHNRLYWYRQTLGQGPEFLTYFQNEAQLEKSRLLSDRFSAERPKGSFSTLEIQRTEQGDSAMYLCADGRPLDYNEQFFGPGTRLTVL.

The genes are TRBV6-1 and TRBJ1-2; 8 positions agree with TRBD1. This CDR3 is 16 amino acids long. From germline, CDR1 is MNHNS and CDR2 SASEGT. After removal of 3 bases from V and 4 bases from J, the junction contained 10 bases not matched to a gene. For the CDR3, the DNA is TGTGCCAGCAGTGACCCCCGGACAGGGAGGGGCTATGGCTACACCTTC. Translated: CASSDPRTGRGYGYTF.

The rearrangement joins TRBV9 to TRBJ1-2; D call uncertain. Germline-derived CDR1 and CDR2 are SGDLS and YYNGEE. V lost 3 bases and J lost 2, with 11 bases in between. This CDR3 contains 14 residues. CDR3: CASSETSPNYGYTF. The CDR3 DNA sequence: TGTGCCAGCAGCGAAACCAGCCCAAACTATGGCTACACCTTC.

The gene calls are TRBV5-4 and TRBJ2-5; the match to TRBD2 covers 8 bases. Trimming at V came to 4 bases and at J to 1 base, leaving 0 bases not matched to a gene. Germline V gives CDR1 SGHNT, CDR2 YYREEE (reference sequence). The CDR3 runs to 13 residues. This CDR3 reads CASSGTSQETQYF. In DNA, the CDR3 is TGTGCCAGCAGCGGGACTAGCCAAGAGACCCAGTACTTC.

The rearrangement links TRBV28 to TRBJ1-1, with 8 nucleotides matching TRBD1. The trim removed 3 bases at V and 6 bases at J, leaving 6 bases unmatched. The CDR3 totals 14 residues. The germline CDR1 and CDR2 sequences are MDHEN and SYDVKM. CDR3 bases: TGTGCCAGCAGTTTGTACAGGGGGGGGGCTGAAGCTTTCTTT. Residues: CASSLYRGGAEAFF.

The V call is TRBV6-5, the J call TRBJ1-2; D unclear. Germline V CDR1 and CDR2: MNHEY, SVGAGI. This CDR3 is 14 amino acids long. V lost 2 bases and J 5 bases, leaving 12 bases between the germline ends. The CDR3 bases are TGTGCCAGCAGTTACGCCTGGGATTCATATGGCTACACCTTC. Translated: CASSYAWDSYGYTF.

The J gene is TRBJ2-3, the V gene TRBV11-1, with D uncertain. V gave up 8 bases and J gave up 2 bases, with 14 bases separating them. The CDR3 is 14 residues long. Germline assignment: CDR1 SGHAT and CDR2 FQDESV (reference sequence). CDR3 in amino acids: CASGSSPYTDTQYF. The DNA for the CDR3 is TGTGCCAGCGGCTCCAGTCCTTACACAGATACGCAGTATTTT.

V usage is TRBV5-6 and J usage is TRBJ2-1; 13 positions agree with TRBD2. The CDR3 runs to 12 residues. Germline assignment: CDR1 SGHDT and CDR2 YYEEEE. Trimming at V came to 7 bases and at J to 16 bases, leaving 8 bases not matched to a gene. As DNA, the CDR3 is TGTGCCAGCTCCGGACTAGCGGGAGTTTTTTTCTTC. Translated: CASSGLAGVFFF.

This clone was seen only once. This chain uses TRBV18 with TRBJ1-2, with D maybe TRBD1 (5 bases). V was trimmed by 3 bases and J by 0 bases, leaving 5 bases between them. The CDR3 length is 13 residues. Germline loops: CDR1 KGHSH, CDR2 LQKENI. As DNA, the CDR3 is TGTGCCAGCTCACCGGACACTAACTATGGCTACACCTTC. Translated: CASSPDTNYGYTF.

The chain couples TRBV9 to TRBJ2-2; no reliable D call. In germline, CDR1 is SGDLS, CDR2 YYNGEE. The CDR3 is made up of 13 amino acids. V shed 0 bases and J shed 5 bases, with 5 bases lying between them. In DNA, the CDR3 is TGTGCCAGCAGCGTAGATAGGACCGGGGAGCTGTTTTTT. This sequence encodes CASSVDRTGELFF.

In nucleotides, the CDR3 is TGCGCCAGCAGCCAAGTGACTAGCGGCACAGATACGCAGTATTTT. Amino acid sequence: CASSQVTSGTDTQYF. The V gene is TRBV4-1, the J gene TRBJ2-3; 8 bases line up with TRBD2. V gave up 1 base and J gave up 1 base; unmatched junction bases: 1. This CDR3 comprises 15 residues. The germline V gene has CDR1 MGHRA and CDR2 YSYEKL.

The chain is built from TRBV7-2 and TRBJ1-1; D unclear. The CDR3 has 14 residues. CDR1 and CDR2 from the germline V gene are SGHTA and FQGNSA. Trimming stripped 2 bases from V and 0 bases from J, with 7 bases between. As DNA, the CDR3 is TGTGCCAGCAGCTTACGGGGAATGAACACTGAAGCTTTCTTT. Its translation is CASSLRGMNTEAFF.

The CDR3 region is CASSLRREGNNEQFF. In DNA, the CDR3 is TGTGCCAGCAGCTTACGGAGGGAGGGGAACAATGAGCAGTTCTTC. The chain carries TRBV7-9 and TRBJ2-1; TRBD2 aligns across 7 bases. V trimming: 2 bases; J trimming: 5 bases; junction bases outside the gene matches: 6. This CDR3 contains 15 residues. CDR1 is SEHNR, CDR2 FQNEAQ, per germline (reference sequence).

J is TRBJ1-2 and V is TRBV28; 7 bases align to TRBD1. From germline, CDR1 is MDHEN and CDR2 SYDVKM. The CDR3 runs to 17 residues. J lost 6 bases, V lost 3 bases, and 16 bases had no gene match. In DNA, the CDR3 is TGTGCCAGCAGTTTTAGAGCCAAGTTGACAGGGAGTGATGGCTACACCTTC. This sequence encodes CASSFRAKLTGSDGYTF.

The V call is TRBV7-3, the J call TRBJ2-7, with D possibly being TRBD2 (6 bases). The CDR3 loop spans 13 amino acids. Per germline, CDR1 SGHTA and CDR2 FQGTGA. V lost 5 bases and J lost 8, with 16 bases in between. The DNA for the CDR3 is TGTGCCAGCAGCCATGATCCGCGGGGCAAGCAGTACTTC. This codes for CASSHDPRGKQYF.

This chain links TRBV6-5 with TRBJ2-7; D may be TRBD2 (6 bases). Germline assignment: CDR1 MNHEY and CDR2 SVGAGI. Trimming cost V 5 bases and J 0 bases, with 14 bases left between them. This CDR3 spans 15 amino acids. In DNA form, the CDR3 reads TGTGCCAGCAGTCTGGGGGGAGCTAACTCCTACGAGCAGTACTTC. Protein: CASSLGGANSYEQYF.

J is TRBJ2-7 and V is TRBV7-2; D is ambiguous. The germline V and J ends were trimmed by 5 bases and 3 bases, with 8 bases remaining between them. The CDR3 contains 12 residues. Per germline, CDR1 SGHTA and CDR2 FQGNSA. The CDR3 DNA sequence: TGTGCCAGCAGCGCACAGCGCTACGAGCAGTACTTC. Its translation: CASSAQRYEQYF. Looking up the rest from reference TRBV7-2 and TRBJ2-7 gives the full variable domain: GAGVSQSPSNKVTEKGKDVELRCDPISGHTALYWYRQSLGQGLEFLIYFQGNSAPDKSGLPSDRFSAERTGGSVSTLTIQRTQQEDSAVYLCASSAQRYEQYFGPGTRLTVT.

The chain links TRBV11-3 to TRBJ2-5; D perhaps matches TRBD1 (6 bases). V shed 0 bases and J shed 5 bases, with 7 bases lying between them. The CDR3 loop spans 13 amino acids. From germline, CDR1 is SGHNT and CDR2 YENEEA. The DNA for the CDR3 is TGTGCCAGCAGCTTAGACCAGGGGGAGACCCAGTACTTC. Translated: CASSLDQGETQYF. The full variable domain, completed using reference TRBV11-3 and TRBJ2-5, is EAGVVQSPRYKIIEKKQPVAFWCNPISGHNTLYWYLQNLGQGPELLIRYENEEAVDDSQLPKDRFSAERLKGVDSTLKIQPAELGDSAVYLCASSLDQGETQYFGPGTRLLVL.

The CDR3 DNA reads TGTGCCAGTAGTCGCACAGGGAAGAGGGACTATGGCTACACCTTC. Its protein product is CASSRTGKRDYGYTF. J is TRBJ1-2 and V is TRBV19; possibly TRBD1 for D (6 bases). CDR1 is LNHDA, CDR2 SQIVND, per germline (reference sequence). Trimming took off 5 bases at V and 3 bases at J, with 16 bases between the two ends. The CDR3 runs 15 residues. The variable domain in full, with the rest retrieved from reference TRBV19 and TRBJ1-2, is DGGITQSPKYLFRKEGQNVTLSCEQNLNHDAMYWYRQDPGQGLRLIYYSQIVNDFQKGDIAEGYSVSREKKESFPLTVTSAQKNPTAFYLCASSRTGKRDYGYTFGSGTRLTVV.

J is TRBJ2-3 and V is TRBV21-1. TRBV21-1 is described as a pseudogene. This CDR3 region has 13 residues. Here the CDR3 reads CASSKGPTDTQYF. The CDR3 DNA follows: TGTGCCAGCAGCAAAGGCCCCACAGATACGCAGTATTTT.

This rearrangement joins TRBV27 to TRBJ1-2; D unclear. CDR1 is MNHEY and CDR2 is SMNVEV in the germline V gene (reference sequence). The V and J ends lost 5 bases and 4 bases respectively, with 8 bases between them. This CDR3 comprises 12 residues. The CDR3 here is CASSRGGYGYTF. For the CDR3, the DNA is TGTGCCAGCAGTCGGGGAGGCTATGGCTACACCTTC.